The subject of this entry is one T cell receptor beta chain. The CDR3 extends over 15 amino acids. In the study's own analysis: Estimation of nucleated cell counts relied on the amplification of reference gene primers. The table came from immunoSEQ multiplex PCR; TCRdb's copy has only in-frame clones and leaves some out. V and J calls and clone size come straight from that table; D and trimming were deduced from the DNA. The sample comprises approximately 200,000 clones, 65% to 85% of which are singletons, and roughly a sixth rests with the top ten. These data originate in a study of blood T cell repertoires in COVID-19.

The receptor was derived from a man in his fifties or sixties with active or convalescent COVID-19. The sample was peripheral blood. The chain combines TRBV21-1 with TRBJ2-2; the table's D call TRBD2 went unverified against the DNA. TRBV21-1 is described as a pseudogene. The CDR3 protein is CASSGERENTGELFF. For the CDR3, the DNA is TGTGCCAGCAGCGGCGAGCGGGAGAACACCGGGGAGCTGTTTTTT.